This entry concerns a single TCR beta chain. The data derive from a study of blood T cell repertoires in COVID-19. Overall study context: Some COVID-19 samples were acute and others convalescent; all came from the United States, Italy and Spain. PBMCs, B-cell-depleted T cells, or T cells were the source of the cDNA or gDNA that made up the material.

V was pared by 9 bases and J by 8 bases, with 6 bases of the junction left unmatched. CDR1 is KGHDR, CDR2 SFDVKD, per germline. This CDR3 comprises 12 residues. Per the study methods: Cell counts per sample came from amplifying reference gene primers. The assay was immunoSEQ multiplex PCR, and TCRdb's table has in-frame clones only and misses some. That table supplies the V and J calls and clone size; D and trimming were determined from the DNA. The sample lists 200,000 to 250,000 clones; 80% to 90% were seen once. This sequence was found in a man aged 25-40 years who had recovered from COVID-19. Sequencing input: peripheral blood. The chain joins TRBV24-1 to TRBJ1-2; 9 nucleotides agree with TRBD1. For the CDR3, the DNA is TGTGCCACCGCGGGACAGGGTAACGGCTACACCTTC. It is translated as CATAGQGNGYTF.